This T cell receptor beta chain was obtained from a study of blood T cell repertoires in COVID-19. Study-level information: Whether acute or convalescent, the COVID-19 samples came from the United States, Italy and Spain.

This clone showed up just once. Authors' methods: By means of reference gene primer amplification, nucleated cell counts were estimated. Profiling relied on immunoSEQ multiplex PCR, and the TCRdb table lists in-frame clones only, not all of them. V and J calls and clone size are copied from that table; D and trimming were computed from the DNA. The sample has about 250,000 clones, approximately 89% seen once. Germline V lookup: CDR1 KGHDR, CDR2 SFDVKD. The CDR3 covers 16 residues. V was cut by 3 bases and J by 0 bases, with 11 bases left in between. The V call is TRBV24-1, the J call TRBJ2-1; possible D gene TRBD2, 6 bases. This clonotype originated in a woman between 25 and 40 years old with COVID-19, enrolled during active disease. The specimen was peripheral blood. CDR3 nucleotides: TGTGCCACCAGTGATCCGGTCGGGGGCTCCTACAATGAGCAGTTCTTC. Amino acids: CATSDPVGGSYNEQFF.